The source of this T cell receptor beta chain is a study of response to subunit inactivated influenza vaccine. This clonotype was seen a handful of times. Antigen specificity is unknown. Findings and caveats of the study: The authors suggested that few new T cells are recruited per seasonal influenza vaccination.

V shed 5 bases and J 4 bases; nucleotides not matched to a gene: 8. The CDR3 consists of 16 residues. TCRdb itself ran the RT-PCR reads through MiXCR, one entry per CDR3 protein. The data show about 500,000 distinct CDR3 sequences, more than 15% seen once. V is TRBV12-3 or TRBV12-4 and J is TRBJ2-3; TRBD2 agrees at 11 bases. Sequencing was performed on CD4+ T cells sorted from PBMCs, taken less than 30 months after vaccination. The TCR comes from a man aged 45 to 75 who received an inactivated influenza vaccine. The CDR3, as DNA: TGTGCCAGCAGTAGCAGCTGGACTAGCGGGTCAGATACGCAGTATTTT. Its translation: CASSSSWTSGSDTQYF.